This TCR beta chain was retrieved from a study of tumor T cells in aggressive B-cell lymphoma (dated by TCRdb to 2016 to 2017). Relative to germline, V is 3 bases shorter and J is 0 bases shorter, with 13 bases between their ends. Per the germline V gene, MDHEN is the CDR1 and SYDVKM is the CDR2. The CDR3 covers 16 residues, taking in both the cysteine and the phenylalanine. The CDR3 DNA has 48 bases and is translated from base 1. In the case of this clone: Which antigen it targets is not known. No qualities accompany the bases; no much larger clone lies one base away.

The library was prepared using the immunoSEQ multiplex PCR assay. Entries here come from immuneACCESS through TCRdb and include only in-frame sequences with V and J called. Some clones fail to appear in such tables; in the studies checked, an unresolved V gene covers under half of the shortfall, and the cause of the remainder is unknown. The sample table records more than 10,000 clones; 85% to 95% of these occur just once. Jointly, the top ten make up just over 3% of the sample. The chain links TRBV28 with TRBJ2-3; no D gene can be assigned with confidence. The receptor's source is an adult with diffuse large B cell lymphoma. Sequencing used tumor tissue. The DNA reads TGTGCCAGCAGTTTCACTCCCCCACTAAGCACAGATACGCAGTATTTT. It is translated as CASSFTPPLSTDTQYF. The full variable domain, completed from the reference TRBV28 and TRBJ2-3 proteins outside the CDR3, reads DVKVTQSSRYLVKRTGEKVFLECVQDMDHENMFWYRQDPGLGLRLIYFSYDVKMKEKGDIPEGYSVSREKKERFSLILESASTNQTSMYLCASSFTPPLSTDTQYFGPGTRLTVL.